The 32 T cell receptor beta chains presented below share a single source sample, sequenced in a study of blood T cell repertoires in COVID-19. The protocol was immunoSEQ multiplex PCR, while the TCRdb copy is restricted to in-frame clones and leaves out a portion. Among fewer than 250,000 clones listed, 83% were seen once. The sequenced sample consisted of PBMCs or T cells enriched from blood (not recorded which). The origin of the receptors is a woman in her thirties or forties who had been exposed to COVID-19.

V is TRBV4-2 and J is TRBJ2-7; TRBD1 matches 11 bases. This CDR3 has 15 residues. Germline trimming cut 0 bases from V and 7 bases from J; bases unmatched to any gene: 5. CDR1 LGHNA and CDR2 YNFKEQ come from the germline V gene. The chain's CDR3 is CASSQERTGGLEQYF. DNA for the CDR3: TGTGCCAGCAGCCAAGAGCGGACAGGGGGCTTGGAGCAGTACTTC.

The rearrangement uses TRBV5-8 and TRBJ1-2; 8 bases fit TRBD1. V dropped 4 bases and J dropped 4; count of bases not matched to a gene: 9. In germline, CDR1 is SGHTS, CDR2 YDEGEE. This CDR3 spans 15 amino acids. CDR3 coding DNA: TGTGCCAGCAGCATACTGCAGGGGGCTTTCTATGGCTACACCTTC. Its protein product is CASSILQGAFYGYTF.

V is TRBV12-3 or TRBV12-4 and J is TRBJ1-2; no clear D. The V end was cut by 7 bases, the J end by 3 bases, with 12 bases between. This CDR3 comprises 13 residues. CDR3 DNA: TGTGCCAGCAAGCCCAATCCCCACTATGGCTACACCTTC. This translates into CASKPNPHYGYTF.

The rearrangement uses TRBV19 and TRBJ1-3; 7 bases are a match to TRBD1. Losses at the gene ends were 7 bases for V and 7 bases for J; bases not matched to a gene: 16. CDR1 is LNHDA, CDR2 SQIVND, per germline (reference sequence). The CDR3 loop spans 16 amino acids. CDR3 protein: CASTFPGTEGTNTIYF. DNA for the CDR3: TGTGCCAGTACCTTCCCCGGGACAGAGGGTACCAACACCATATATTTT.

The chain combines TRBV2 with TRBJ2-3; TRBD2 aligns across 14 bases. This CDR3 is built from 14 residues. With V trimmed by 7 bases and J by 5 bases, 2 bases remained unmatched. Germline V gene sequence: CDR1 SNHLY, CDR2 FYNNEI. DNA for the CDR3: TGTGCCAGCACCGGACTAGCGGGGGGAGATACGCAGTATTTT. It translates to CASTGLAGGDTQYF.

This clone appeared a few times. V gene TRBV3-1 (or the pseudogene TRBV3-2) combines with J gene TRBJ1-2, with TRBD1 identical over 10 bases. The trim removed 4 bases at V and 8 bases at J, leaving 1 base unmatched. This CDR3 comprises 12 residues. Germline assignment: CDR1 LGHDT and CDR2 YNNKEL (reference sequence). Here the CDR3 reads CASSLDRGGYTF. In DNA form, the CDR3 reads TGTGCCAGCAGCCTGGACAGGGGGGGCTACACCTTC.

This clone turned up a few times. The chain links TRBV14 to TRBJ2-2, with D possibly being TRBD1 (6 bases). CDR3 length: 16 residues. The germline gives CDR1 SGHDN, CDR2 FVKESK. The V end lost 0 bases, the J end lost 6 bases, and 14 bases lay between the germline ends. CDR3 sequence (DNA): TGTGCCAGCAGCCAAGAGGGGGCTAGCCACGCCGGGGAGCTGTTTTTT. Translated: CASSQEGASHAGELFF.

This chain uses TRBV6-6 with TRBJ1-3; D call uncertain. V lost 2 bases, J lost 7 bases, and 18 bases lay in between. This CDR3 is 16 amino acids long. The germline V gene encodes CDR1 MNHNY and CDR2 SVGAGI (reference sequence). CDR3 region: CASSYPYKSGENTIYF. As DNA, the CDR3 is TGTGCCAGCAGTTACCCCTACAAGTCGGGAGAGAACACCATATATTTT.

This chain joins TRBV9 and TRBJ2-6; weak D call: TRBD1 (6 bases). Germline CDR1 SGDLS, CDR2 YYNGEE. V was trimmed by 5 bases and J by 1 base, leaving 19 bases between them. The CDR3 contains 18 residues. In DNA form, the CDR3 reads TGTGCCAGCAGTCAATGGGGCACAGGGTCTTCTGGGGCCAACGTCCTGACTTTC. It yields the protein CASSQWGTGSSGANVLTF.

The rearrangement joins TRBV27 to TRBJ1-1, with D perhaps TRBD1 (6 bases). This CDR3 comprises 14 residues. CDR1 MNHEY and CDR2 SMNVEV come from the germline V gene (reference sequence). Trimming stripped 4 bases from V and 4 bases from J, with 13 bases between. Here the CDR3 DNA reads TGTGCCAGCAGTTCCCCGGACAGAGCCACTGAAGCTTTCTTT. Translated, it gives CASSSPDRATEAFF.

V and J are TRBV9 and TRBJ2-2, with D perhaps TRBD2 (7 bases). CDR1 and CDR2 from the germline V gene are SGDLS and YYNGEE. Trimming shortened V by 1 base and J by 6 bases, and 13 bases separated the two germline ends. This CDR3 region has 15 residues. CDR3 nucleotides: TGTGCCAGCAGCGTATCCCTGGGGGGGCCCGGGGAGCTGTTTTTT. Translating gives CASSVSLGGPGELFF.

The table lists this clone with a count of one. CDR3 bases: TGTGCCAGTAATAAGGGGCGAGGTCCAAGGGACAATCAGCCCCAGCATTTT. Protein: CASNKGRGPRDNQPQHF. The V and J genes are TRBV19 and TRBJ1-5, with D possibly being TRBD1 (5 bases). V was pared by 7 bases and J by 3 bases, with 22 bases between. The CDR3 covers 17 residues. Germline V gives CDR1 LNHDA, CDR2 SQIVND (reference sequence).

The count of this clone is one. This chain uses TRBV4-1 with TRBJ2-3, with 10 positions matching TRBD1. In germline, CDR1 is MGHRA, CDR2 YSYEKL. V dropped 4 bases and J dropped 4; count of bases not matched to a gene: 5. This CDR3 region has 15 residues. CDR3 sequence (DNA): TGCGCCAGCAGCCCGGGACAGGGGCAGGCAGATACGCAGTATTTT. Its translation: CASSPGQGQADTQYF.

V gene TRBV28 combines with J gene TRBJ2-7; D remains unclear. V was clipped by 5 bases and J by 2 bases, with 7 bases between them. In germline, CDR1 is MDHEN, CDR2 SYDVKM. This CDR3 region has 12 residues. This CDR3 reads CASSHRPYEQYF. DNA of the CDR3: TGTGCCAGCAGTCACAGACCCTACGAGCAGTACTTC.

The chain is built from TRBV19 and TRBJ2-6, with D unresolved. Germline V gene lookup returns CDR1 LNHDA and CDR2 SQIVND (reference sequence). The V end was cut by 6 bases, the J end by 0 bases, with 12 bases between. The CDR3 extends over 16 amino acids. CDR3 protein: CASSSYLSSGANVLTF. The CDR3 DNA reads as TGTGCCAGTAGCTCTTACCTCAGCTCTGGGGCCAACGTCCTGACTTTC.

This chain connects TRBV5-4 to TRBJ2-7, with D tentatively TRBD1 (6 bases). CDR1 and CDR2 from the germline V gene are SGHNT and YYREEE (reference sequence). V lost 4 bases and J lost 2, with 13 bases in between. This CDR3 spans 14 amino acids. The CDR3: CASSSKAGAYEQYF. As DNA, the CDR3 is TGTGCCAGCAGCAGTAAGGCAGGGGCCTACGAGCAGTACTTC.

The V gene is TRBV27, the J gene TRBJ1-2, with a possible D match to TRBD1 (5 bases). The germline CDR1 and CDR2 sequences are MNHEY and SMNVEV (reference sequence). Trimming pared 2 bases from V and 6 bases from J, leaving 13 bases between. The CDR3 consists of 14 residues. The CDR3 coding sequence is TGTGCCAGCAGTTTACGTGGGGGGGTGGATGGCTACACCTTC. Amino acids: CASSLRGGVDGYTF.

The rearrangement uses TRBV27 and TRBJ2-7; TRBD1 matches 12 bases. CDR3 length: 15 residues. Trimming at V came to 2 bases and at J to 8 bases, leaving 7 bases not matched to a gene. Germline-derived CDR1 and CDR2 are MNHEY and SMNVEV (reference sequence). The CDR3 loop is CASSLTGTGGAKQYF. The CDR3 coding sequence is TGTGCCAGCAGTTTAACAGGGACAGGGGGCGCGAAGCAGTACTTC.

The chain couples TRBV28 to TRBJ1-5, with 11 bases identical to TRBD1. J lost 6 bases, V lost 7 bases, and 8 bases had no gene match. The CDR3 is made up of 15 amino acids. Germline CDR1 MDHEN, CDR2 SYDVKM. The CDR3 nucleotides read TGTGCCAGCAAACAAGGTGGGACAGGGGGTCAGCCCCAGCATTTT. Translation: CASKQGGTGGQPQHF.

V is TRBV18 and J is TRBJ1-2; tentative D call: TRBD1 (6 bases). Trimming left V 4 bases short and J 2 bases short, with 14 bases between. Germline-derived CDR1 and CDR2 are KGHSH and LQKENI. The length of the CDR3 is 15 residues. DNA of the CDR3: TGTGCCAGCTCACAAGAGCCGGGACACAACTATGGCTACACCTTC. It yields the protein CASSQEPGHNYGYTF.

V and J are TRBV28 and TRBJ1-4, with 8 bases lining up with TRBD1. The CDR3 runs 15 residues. From germline, CDR1 is MDHEN and CDR2 SYDVKM. J was trimmed by 7 bases and V by 6 bases; bases with no gene match: 10. The DNA of the CDR3 is TGTGCCAGCAGCTCCCCGACAGGGGAAGGTGAAAAACTGTTTTTT. Protein: CASSSPTGEGEKLFF.

This chain joins TRBV6-2 or TRBV6-3 and TRBJ2-1; D possibly corresponds to TRBD2 (5 bases). V was pared by 4 bases and J by 7 bases, with 8 bases between. The CDR3 has 12 amino acids. Germline CDR1 is MNHEY and CDR2 is SVGEGT. As DNA, the CDR3 is TGTGCCAGCAGTTTACCGGGGAATGAGCAGTTCTTC. Amino acids: CASSLPGNEQFF.

The rearrangement uses TRBV7-9 and TRBJ2-3, with D tentatively TRBD1 (5 bases). Germline V gene lookup returns CDR1 SEHNR and CDR2 FQNEAQ (reference sequence). This CDR3 comprises 14 residues. Trimming shortened V by 1 base and J by 1 base, and 6 bases separated the two germline ends. The CDR3 here is CASSLEGGTDTQYF. CDR3 sequence (DNA): TGTGCCAGCAGCTTAGAAGGGGGCACAGATACGCAGTATTTT.

This chain joins TRBV6-6 and TRBJ2-7, with TRBD1 as a possible D gene (6 bases). The CDR3 totals 16 residues. Trimming removed 4 bases at V and 4 bases at J, with 20 bases between. CDR1 is MNHNY and CDR2 is SVGAGI in the germline V gene (reference sequence). CDR3 nucleotides: TGTGCCAGCAGTTTGCAACTCACAGGGACCCCGTACGAGCAGTACTTC. It yields the protein CASSLQLTGTPYEQYF.

The rearrangement joins TRBV9 to TRBJ1-2; D gene ambiguous. The CDR3 spans 13 residues. The germline V gene encodes CDR1 SGDLS and CDR2 YYNGEE. The V gene lost 1 base and the J gene lost 2 bases, with 6 bases spanning the gap. CDR3 sequence: CASSVTENYGYTF. The CDR3 DNA is TGTGCCAGCAGCGTAACAGAAAACTATGGCTACACCTTC.

For the CDR3, the DNA is TGTGCCTGGAAAGGGACTAGCGGGGGCATGTACCAAGAGACCCAGTACTTC. It encodes CAWKGTSGGMYQETQYF. The rearrangement links TRBV30 to TRBJ2-5; TRBD2 agrees at 14 bases. Germline CDR1 GTSNPN, CDR2 SVGIG (reference sequence). CDR3 length equals 17 residues. V was clipped by 4 bases and J by 0 bases; unmatched bases: 7.

This clone was counted a single time. The V gene is TRBV19, the J gene TRBJ1-5; D gene unclear. V was clipped by 1 base and J by 5 bases, with 12 bases between them. The CDR3 runs to 15 residues. Per the germline V gene, CDR1 is LNHDA and CDR2 is SQIVND (reference sequence). The CDR3 DNA sequence: TGTGCCAGTAGTATAGGAGGGCAGAAATATCAGCCCCAGCATTTT. This translates into CASSIGGQKYQPQHF.

This chain links TRBV6-1 with TRBJ1-4; D possibly corresponds to TRBD1 (5 bases). Germline values: CDR1 MNHNS, CDR2 SASEGT. The germline V and J ends were trimmed by 2 bases and 0 bases, with 7 bases remaining between them. The CDR3 loop spans 15 amino acids. CDR3 sequence: CASSETGATNEKLFF. The DNA of the CDR3 is TGTGCCAGCAGTGAAACGGGGGCAACTAATGAAAAACTGTTTTTT.

This clone was observed once. J is TRBJ2-3 and V is TRBV4-3, with TRBD1 matching 9 bases. J lost 3 bases, V lost 4 bases, and 8 bases had no gene match. CDR3 length: 16 residues. The V gene's germline CDR1 is LGHNA and CDR2 YSLEER. CDR3 sequence reads: CASSRLRDRVTDTQYF. Here the CDR3 DNA reads TGCGCCAGCAGCCGGCTCCGGGACAGGGTAACAGATACGCAGTATTTT.

The chain combines TRBV9 with TRBJ1-6; D gene uncertain. CDR1 and CDR2 from the germline V gene are SGDLS and YYNGEE. The CDR3 loop spans 16 amino acids. V was shortened by 3 bases and J by 0 bases, with 10 bases between the two germline ends. DNA for the CDR3: TGTGCCAGCAGCGAGTTCGAGGGCTCCTATAATTCACCCCTCCACTTT. Protein: CASSEFEGSYNSPLHF.

The gene calls are TRBV27 and TRBJ1-6; D ambiguous. The CDR3 has 17 amino acids. The germline gives CDR1 MNHEY, CDR2 SMNVEV (reference sequence). Deletions cut 3 bases from V and 6 bases from J, with 18 bases between. The CDR3 bases are TGTGCCAGCAGTTTCCTTGGAGAGACGGGAAGTAATTCACCCCTCCACTTT. It yields the protein CASSFLGETGSNSPLHF.

The rearrangement links TRBV12-3 or TRBV12-4 to TRBJ1-2; 7 nucleotides line up with TRBD1. The CDR3 length is 13 residues. V lost 7 bases, J lost 8 bases, and 10 bases stayed unmatched. CDR3 in DNA: TGTGCCAGCATTACACAGGGGCCGTTGGGCTACACCTTC. This encodes CASITQGPLGYTF.